The clone carrying this TCR beta chain has just a few counts. Germline assignment: CDR1 SGHTA and CDR2 FQGTGA. V dropped 0 bases and J dropped 2 bases, with 11 bases sitting between them. The CDR3 has 17 residues. This entry belongs to a study of blood T cells in healthy people across ages. PCR was performed a second time for roughly 7 to 12 cycles using a sample-barcoded 5' primer and a J-beta primer mix. Using its own MiXCR run on the 5' RACE reads, TCRdb lists one record per CDR3 protein. The sample shows about 620,000 distinct CDR3 sequences, under 25% of them seen only once. Sequencing was performed on blood. The origin of this receptor is a man in his 70s in good health. The chain is built from TRBV7-3 and TRBJ2-6; D possibly uses TRBD1 or TRBD2 (5 bases each). This CDR3 reads CASSLTWGSPGANVLTF. CDR3 DNA: TGTGCCAGCAGCTTAACTTGGGGGAGCCCTGGGGCCAACGTCCTGACTTTC.